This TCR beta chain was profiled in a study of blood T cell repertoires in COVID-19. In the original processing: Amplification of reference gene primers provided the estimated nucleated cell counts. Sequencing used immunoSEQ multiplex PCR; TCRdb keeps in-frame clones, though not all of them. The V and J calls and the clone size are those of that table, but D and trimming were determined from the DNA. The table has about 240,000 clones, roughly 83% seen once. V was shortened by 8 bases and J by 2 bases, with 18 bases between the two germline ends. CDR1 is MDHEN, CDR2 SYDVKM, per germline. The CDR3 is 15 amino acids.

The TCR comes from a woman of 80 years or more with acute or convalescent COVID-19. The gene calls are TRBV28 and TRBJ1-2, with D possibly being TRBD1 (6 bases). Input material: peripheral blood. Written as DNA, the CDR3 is TGTGCCAGCTGGAACAACGGGACACCGAACTATGGCTACACCTTC. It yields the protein CASWNNGTPNYGYTF.